These T cell receptor beta chains were read from a single sample in a study of radiation and T cells in renal cell carcinoma. Generated by immunoSEQ multiplex PCR, the TCRdb table keeps only in-frame clones and is missing some. The sample includes fewer than 25,000 clones, about 50% of them seen just once. Sequenced here: tumor tissue, sampled from a patient whose treatment included radiotherapy and nephrectomy. The receptors come from a woman in her forties or fifties with renal cell carcinoma. Both conserved end residues are part of each CDR3. The order of the fields is J gene, D gene, clone size, V gene, CDR3 DNA, CDR3 protein. The D gene is left open where the match is weak. The size entry is marked missing in some rows and otherwise reads once, few, many or a size class.

TRBJ2-7,NA,many,TRBV19,TGTGCCAGTAGCCAAAGGGGGCAGGGGACTTACGAGCAGTACTTC,CASSQRGQGTYEQYF
TRBJ2-6,NA,NA,TRBV29-1,TGCAGCGTTGCCGGTTCTGGGGCCAACGTCCTGACTTTC,CSVAGSGANVLTF
TRBJ2-7,NA,NA,TRBV12-1,TGTGCCAGCAGCTTTTTATATGTCCGGATGGGGTACGAGCAGTACTTC,CASSFLYVRMGYEQYF
TRBJ1-5,NA,NA,TRBV6-5,TGTGCCAGCAGCCGGACGGTCAGCGGCAATCAGCCCCAGCATTTT,CASSRTVSGNQPQHF
TRBJ1-2,NA,NA,TRBV7-9,TGTGCCAGCAGCTTAGTACGACTGGTGGATGGCTACACCTTC,CASSLVRLVDGYTF
TRBJ1-3,NA,NA,TRBV29-1,TGCAGCGTTGAAGATAGATGGGGCCCTGGAAACACCATATATTTT,CSVEDRWGPGNTIYF
TRBJ1-2,NA,NA,TRBV7-8,TGTGCCAGCAGCTCCGACAGACATGGCTACACCTTC,CASSSDRHGYTF
TRBJ1-2,NA,once,TRBV7-5,TGTGCCAGAAGCACTCCAACAGGGGAATTGGGCTATGGCTACACCTTC,CARSTPTGELGYGYTF
TRBJ2-1,TRBD2,NA,TRBV5-1,TGCGCCAGCAGCACCACTAGCGGGGGTTACAATGAGCAGTTCTTC,CASSTTSGGYNEQFF
TRBJ2-5,TRBD1,NA,TRBV5-1,TGCGCCAGCAGCTACGGGACAGGAGGCCAAGAGACCCAGTACTTC,CASSYGTGGQETQYF